These 26 T cell receptor beta chains were sequenced from one sample in a study of T cell responses to AZD1222 COVID-19 vaccine. Measured with immunoSEQ multiplex PCR; TCRdb has only the in-frame clones, and not every one. The sample consists of 170,000 or so clones, roughly 87% of them appearing once. Sequences were derived from peripheral blood, sampled on day 0 of AZD1222 vaccination. These receptors were obtained from an adult in good health.

This chain links TRBV5-4 with TRBJ2-5; D gene uncertain. The CDR3 loop spans 13 amino acids. From germline, CDR1 is SGHNT and CDR2 YYREEE (reference sequence). V lost 0 bases to trimming and J lost 2 bases, with 5 bases between them. The CDR3 DNA sequence: TGTGCCAGCAGCTTGGGGCAGCAAGAGACCCAGTACTTC. Protein product: CASSLGQQETQYF.

This sequence joins TRBV27 and TRBJ2-7; TRBD2 agrees at 9 bases. Germline V lookup: CDR1 MNHEY, CDR2 SMNVEV (reference sequence). Losses at the gene ends were 4 bases for V and 3 bases for J; bases not matched to a gene: 7. The CDR3 covers 15 residues. CDR3 protein: CASSYAGGELYEQYF. CDR3 DNA: TGTGCCAGCAGTTACGCGGGGGGGGAACTCTACGAGCAGTACTTC.

J is TRBJ1-4 and V is TRBV28; tentative D call: TRBD1 (5 bases). Germline CDR1 reads MDHEN; CDR2 reads SYDVKM. The CDR3 runs to 14 residues. V gave up 5 bases and J gave up 0 bases, with 7 bases separating them. The CDR3 here is CASSTGATNEKLFF. The CDR3 nucleotides are TGTGCCAGCAGTACGGGGGCAACTAATGAAAAACTGTTTTTT.

The chain links TRBV28 to TRBJ2-1, with a weak D call TRBD1 (6 bases). Trimming left V 2 bases short and J 6 bases short, with 14 bases between. The CDR3 is 15 residues long. Germline V CDR1 and CDR2: MDHEN, SYDVKM. CDR3 coding DNA: TGTGCCAGCAGTTTAAGTTACAGGGAACGCAATGAGCAGTTCTTC. Protein: CASSLSYRERNEQFF.

The rearrangement uses TRBV11-3 and TRBJ2-7, with TRBD2 matching 7 bases. The CDR3 consists of 13 residues. V lost 4 bases and J lost 7; bases outside the gene matches: 7. Germline-derived CDR1 and CDR2 are SGHNT and YENEEA. Here the CDR3 reads CASSSHGGGEQYF. CDR3 sequence (DNA): TGTGCCAGCAGCTCTCATGGGGGGGGAGAGCAGTACTTC.

This clone was detected once. This chain joins TRBV27 and TRBJ1-1; weak D call: TRBD1 (5 bases). The length of the CDR3 is 13 residues. The V and J ends lost 4 bases and 6 bases respectively, with 12 bases between them. The germline CDR1 and CDR2 sequences are MNHEY and SMNVEV (reference sequence). The chain's CDR3 is CASSSGLGPEAFF. For the CDR3, the DNA is TGTGCCAGCAGTTCGGGGCTGGGGCCTGAAGCTTTCTTT.

The rearrangement uses TRBV11-3 and TRBJ2-5; 8 nucleotides line up with TRBD1. Germline V lookup: CDR1 SGHNT, CDR2 YENEEA. V gave up 3 bases and J gave up 5 bases; unmatched junction bases: 5. The CDR3 has 14 amino acids. The CDR3 sequence is CASSLQGAGETQYF. The CDR3 DNA reads as TGTGCCAGCAGCTTGCAGGGGGCTGGGGAGACCCAGTACTTC.

The chain joins TRBV28 to TRBJ1-1; TRBD1 might be the D (6 bases). The germline V gene has CDR1 MDHEN and CDR2 SYDVKM. The CDR3 extends over 14 amino acids. V gave up 6 bases and J gave up 9 bases, with 20 bases separating them. The CDR3 protein is CASSPGGGRFQAFF. The CDR3 coding sequence is TGTGCCAGCAGCCCCGGGGGGGGGCGCTTCCAAGCTTTCTTT.

The V call is TRBV28, the J call TRBJ1-2; D may be TRBD1 (5 bases). The V gene's germline CDR1 is MDHEN and CDR2 SYDVKM. The length of the CDR3 is 14 residues. Between the trimmed V and J ends, which lost 2 bases and 3 bases, there was a span of 10 bases. The DNA for the CDR3 is TGTGCCAGCAGTTTAGATCAGGGACACTATGGCTACACCTTC. This sequence encodes CASSLDQGHYGYTF.

On this clone: Other DNA sequences in the sample encode the same CDR3. The chain recombines TRBV18 with TRBJ2-1; 9 bases map to TRBD2. The V segment lost 0 bases and the J segment 4 bases; nucleotides outside the gene matches: 1. Germline assignment: CDR1 KGHSH and CDR2 LQKENI. The CDR3 totals 15 residues. The CDR3 nucleotides are TGTGCCAGCTCACCACCGGGACTAGCATACAATGAGCAGTTCTTC. Its protein product is CASSPPGLAYNEQFF.

CDR3 in DNA: TGCGCCAGCAGCTTGGCCTTCGAGACCCAGTACTTC. Translating it yields CASSLAFETQYF. The gene calls are TRBV5-1 and TRBJ2-5; D unresolved. There are 12 residues in the CDR3. The ends were cut back, 0 bases at V and 5 bases at J, with 5 bases in the middle. CDR1 and CDR2 from the germline V gene are SGHRS and YFSETQ. The full variable domain, completed using reference TRBV5-1 and TRBJ2-5, is KAGVTQTPRYLIKTRGQQVTLSCSPISGHRSVSWYQQTPGQGLQFLFEYFSETQRNKGNFPGRFSGRQFSNSRSEMNVSTLELGDSALYLCASSLAFETQYFGPGTRLLVL.

J is TRBJ2-6 and V is TRBV19, with D possibly matching TRBD2 (6 bases). This CDR3 is built from 18 residues. Germline loops: CDR1 LNHDA, CDR2 SQIVND (reference sequence). V dropped 5 bases and J dropped 1 base, with 18 bases sitting between them. The CDR3 DNA reads as TGTGCCAGTAGTCACCGACGGGAGATATTATCTGGGGCCAACGTCCTGACTTTC. Its protein is CASSHRREILSGANVLTF.

The J gene is TRBJ2-1, the V gene TRBV3-1 (or the pseudogene TRBV3-2); D not resolved. V was trimmed by 3 bases and J by 8 bases, leaving 5 bases between them. The CDR3 spans 11 residues. In germline, CDR1 is LGHDT, CDR2 YNNKEL (reference sequence). The CDR3 region has the DNA TGTGCCAGCAGCCATGTGGATGAGCAGTTCTTC. It translates to CASSHVDEQFF.

The rearrangement joins TRBV3-1 (or the pseudogene TRBV3-2) to TRBJ1-2; D is unclear. The CDR3 is 12 residues long. CDR1 is LGHDT, CDR2 YNNKEL, per germline (reference sequence). V was shortened by 3 bases and J by 2 bases, with 4 bases between the two germline ends. The CDR3 loop is CASSQANYGYTF. The CDR3 DNA sequence: TGTGCCAGCAGCCAGGCAAACTATGGCTACACCTTC.

The chain uses TRBV7-2 and TRBJ1-2, with D possibly TRBD1 on 5 matching bases. The CDR3 spans 13 residues. From germline, CDR1 is SGHTA and CDR2 FQGNSA. V lost 5 bases to trimming and J lost 4 bases, with 11 bases between them. The CDR3 protein is CASSPDKSYGYTF. DNA for the CDR3: TGTGCCAGCAGCCCGGACAAAAGCTATGGCTACACCTTC.

The chain employs TRBV25-1 and TRBJ2-7; D is possibly TRBD2 (5 bases). CDR1 and CDR2 from the germline V gene are MGHDK and SYGVNS. The V gene lost 6 bases and the J gene lost 2 bases, with 14 bases spanning the gap. The CDR3 spans 14 residues. CDR3 amino acids: CASRAAGLTYEQYF. As DNA, the CDR3 is TGTGCCAGCAGAGCGGCAGGCTTAACCTACGAGCAGTACTTC.

The J gene is TRBJ2-1, the V gene TRBV14; 8 bases are a match to TRBD2. The CDR3 totals 16 residues. J lost 7 bases, V lost 1 base, and 9 bases had no gene match. The V gene's germline CDR1 is SGHDN and CDR2 FVKESK. DNA for the CDR3: TGTGCCAGCAGCCAAGTGCCAGCGGGAGTACGAAATGAGCAGTTCTTC. This translates into CASSQVPAGVRNEQFF. Using reference TRBV14 and TRBJ2-1 for the parts outside the CDR3, the full variable domain is EAGVTQFPSHSVIEKGQTVTLRCDPISGHDNLYWYRRVMGKEIKFLLHFVKESKQDESGMPNNRFLAERTGGTYSTLKVQPAELEDSGVYFCASSQVPAGVRNEQFFGPGTRLTVL.

The chain combines TRBV3-1 (or the pseudogene TRBV3-2) with TRBJ1-6, with D maybe TRBD1 (5 bases). Per the germline V gene, CDR1 is LGHDT and CDR2 is YNNKEL (reference sequence). V lost 7 bases, J lost 5 bases, and 18 bases lay in between. CDR3 length: 16 residues. The CDR3 nucleotides read TGTGCCAGCACAACCGGGACCTCCGCGAATAATTCACCCCTCCACTTT. Translated, it gives CASTTGTSANNSPLHF.

This sequence joins TRBV6-5 and TRBJ1-2; 9 bases are shared with TRBD1. The CDR3 covers 14 residues. Germline assignment: CDR1 MNHEY and CDR2 SVGAGI. V was clipped by 7 bases and J by 7 bases; unmatched bases: 10. The CDR3 region is CASNLQGAHPGYTF. The CDR3 nucleotides are TGTGCCAGCAACTTACAGGGGGCGCACCCTGGCTACACCTTC.

The chain recombines TRBV29-1 with TRBJ2-3; D possibly corresponds to TRBD2 (5 bases). Germline V gene lookup returns CDR1 SQVTM and CDR2 ANQGSEA. The CDR3 length is 13 residues. V gave up 6 bases and J gave up 6 bases, with 16 bases separating them. The CDR3 region is CSVLGLAWDTQYF. CDR3 nucleotide sequence: TGCAGCGTCCTCGGGCTAGCTTGGGATACGCAGTATTTT.

The chain employs TRBV6-5 and TRBJ2-3; 9 nucleotides agree with TRBD1. The V and J ends lost 4 bases and 5 bases, in that order; junction bases with no gene match: 7. The CDR3 runs to 15 residues. CDR1 and CDR2 (germline): MNHEY, SVGAGI. CDR3 amino acids: CASSSADRGRDTQYF. The CDR3 nucleotides read TGTGCCAGCAGTTCCGCGGACAGGGGAAGAGATACGCAGTATTTT.

V usage is TRBV19 and J usage is TRBJ1-5, with D possibly TRBD1 on 5 matching bases. Germline V gene data show CDR1 as LNHDA and CDR2 as SQIVND (reference sequence). V shed 5 bases and J shed 5 bases, with 13 bases lying between them. The CDR3 runs to 14 residues. CDR3 sequence (DNA): TGTGCCAGTAGTGTGGACCGGGGCTATCAGCCCCAGCATTTT. Its protein product is CASSVDRGYQPQHF.

Turning to this clone: This sample also contains other DNA sequences that code for the same CDR3. The rearrangement links TRBV5-6 to TRBJ2-7, with 13 bases identical to TRBD2. The V segment lost 0 bases and the J segment 5 bases; nucleotides outside the gene matches: 5. The germline gives CDR1 SGHDT, CDR2 YYEEEE. The CDR3 extends over 16 amino acids. This chain's CDR3 is CASSLGLAGGTNEQYF. DNA for the CDR3: TGTGCCAGCAGCTTGGGACTAGCGGGAGGAACTAACGAGCAGTACTTC.

The chain joins TRBV10-2 to TRBJ1-2, with D possibly being TRBD1 (6 bases). Trimming removed 10 bases from V and 7 bases from J, with 13 bases in between. Germline CDR1 WSHSY, CDR2 SAAADI. CDR3 length equals 11 residues. DNA for the CDR3: TGCGCCATACAGGGAGGAGGTGGCTACACCTTC. It yields the protein CAIQGGGGYTF.

The V gene is TRBV5-1, the J gene TRBJ1-1, with D unresolved. CDR3 length: 15 residues. V shed 0 bases and J shed 1 base, with 10 bases lying between them. Germline V gene data show CDR1 as SGHRS and CDR2 as YFSETQ. The CDR3, as DNA: TGCGCCAGCAGCTTGGTAGGAGGTTCGAACACTGAAGCTTTCTTT. Amino acids: CASSLVGGSNTEAFF.

J is TRBJ2-5 and V is TRBV28, with 8 nucleotides matching TRBD1. The CDR3 has 13 residues. With 7 bases clipped from V and 7 bases from J, the junction kept 8 bases outside the gene matches. The germline V gene has CDR1 MDHEN and CDR2 SYDVKM. The CDR3 region has the DNA TGTGCCAGCACCACAGGGGGGCTCGGGACCCAGTACTTC. Its protein product is CASTTGGLGTQYF.